This is a list of T cell receptor beta chains from one sample in a study of T-cell reconstitution after alpha-beta-depleted transplantation in children. TCRdb itself ran the PCR reads through MiXCR, one entry per CDR3 protein. The sample yields about 200,000 distinct CDR3 sequences, around 8.4% seen once. This material consisted of PBMCs, mostly from graft donor cells, taken 360 days after TCRalphabeta/CD19-depleted stem cell transplant. These receptor sequences come from a male patient between 2 and 10 years old who had a stem cell transplant for acute myeloid leukemia, so the T cells may come from the graft donor. The CDR3 runs from the conserved cysteine through the conserved F or W. Each record gives: V gene, D gene, clone size, J gene, CDR3 protein, CDR3 DNA. D genes are given only for firm matches. Part of the rows lack a size; the others show once, few, many or a class for expanded clones.

V: TRBV20-1; D: .; size: many; J: TRBJ2-1; CDR3: CSALLRSRLAYNEQFF; DNA: TGCAGTGCTCTTCTACGGTCCCGACTAGCCTACAATGAGCAGTTCTTC
V: TRBV20-1; D: TRBD2; size: .; J: TRBJ2-2; CDR3: CCVPRGGRVSRTGELFF; DNA: TGCTGTGTACCACGGGGCGGGAGGGTTTCGCGTACCGGGGAGCTGTTTTTT
V: TRBV20-1; D: .; size: many; J: TRBJ2-1; CDR3: CSAPLLGREWNEQFF; DNA: TGCAGTGCGCCACTTCTAGGACGTGAGTGGAATGAGCAGTTCTTC
V: TRBV29-1; D: TRBD2; size: few; J: TRBJ2-3; CDR3: CSGLAIPLTDTQYF; DNA: TGCAGCGGACTAGCGATCCCGTTAACAGATACGCAGTATTTT
V: TRBV24-1; D: .; size: few; J: TRBJ2-2; CDR3: CATSRTTGELFF; DNA: TGTGCCACCAGTCGCACAACCGGGGAGCTGTTTTTT
V: TRBV4-1; D: .; size: few; J: TRBJ2-2; CDR3: CASSQDGNGELFF; DNA: TGCGCCAGCAGCCAAGATGGAAACGGGGAGCTGTTTTTT
V: TRBV29-1; D: TRBD1; size: many; J: TRBJ2-7; CDR3: CSVAGTAYEQYF; DNA: TGCAGCGTTGCCGGGACAGCCTACGAGCAGTACTTC
V: TRBV29-1; D: .; size: .; J: TRBJ2-4; CDR3: CSVGQDAKNIQYF; DNA: TGCAGCGTTGGACAGGATGCCAAAAACATTCAGTACTTC
V: TRBV30; D: .; size: .; J: TRBJ1-5; CDR3: CAWSALVLRDFDSNQPQHF; DNA: TGTGCCTGGAGTGCTCTTGTCCTTCGGGACTTCGATAGCAATCAGCCCCAGCATTTT
V: TRBV20-1; D: .; size: many; J: TRBJ2-2; CDR3: CSAPTAGLNTGELFF; DNA: TGCAGTGCCCCTACTGCAGGGTTGAACACCGGGGAGCTGTTTTTT
V: TRBV5-1; D: TRBD2; size: .; J: TRBJ2-1; CDR3: CASSPLTSGVYNEQFF; DNA: TGCGCCAGCAGCCCCCTAACTAGCGGGGTCTACAATGAGCAGTTCTTC
V: TRBV7-9; D: .; size: .; J: TRBJ1-4; CDR3: CASSFFETEGNEKLFF; DNA: TGTGCCAGCAGCTTCTTTGAGACAGAGGGCAATGAAAAACTGTTTTTT
V: TRBV7-6; D: TRBD1; size: many; J: TRBJ1-2; CDR3: CASSLLNVLGTGYRGYTF; DNA: TGTGCCAGCAGCTTATTAAACGTCCTCGGGACAGGGTACCGTGGCTACACCTTC
V: TRBV5-1; D: .; size: .; J: TRBJ2-1; CDR3: CASSLEIGLRRYNEQFF; DNA: TGCGCCAGCAGCTTGGAGATTGGCCTACGTCGCTACAATGAGCAGTTCTTC
V: TRBV30; D: .; size: few; J: TRBJ1-5; CDR3: CAWNRESNQPQHF; DNA: TGTGCCTGGAACAGGGAGAGCAATCAGCCCCAGCATTTT
V: TRBV2; D: TRBD1; size: .; J: TRBJ1-1; CDR3: CASSKTGGHTEAFF; DNA: TGTGCCAGCAGTAAGACAGGGGGCCACACTGAAGCTTTCTTT
V: TRBV29-1; D: TRBD1; size: .; J: TRBJ2-3; CDR3: CSVPGQGNSDTQYF; DNA: TGCAGCGTTCCGGGACAGGGGAATTCAGATACGCAGTATTTT
V: TRBV9; D: .; size: .; J: TRBJ2-5; CDR3: CASSSSISGGETQYF; DNA: TGTGCCAGCTCCTCTAGCATCTCGGGCGGCGAGACCCAGTACTTC
V: TRBV24-1; D: .; size: few; J: TRBJ2-3; CDR3: CATSDPGTAAATQYF; DNA: TGTGCCACCAGTGACCCCGGGACCGCGGCGGCCACGCAGTATTTT
V: TRBV5-1; D: .; size: few; J: TRBJ1-1; CDR3: CASSLGWGMNTEAFF; DNA: TGCGCCAGCAGCTTGGGGTGGGGGATGAACACTGAAGCTTTCTTT
V: TRBV5-1; D: .; size: few; J: TRBJ2-3; CDR3: CASSLRFLTGTTSTDTQYF; DNA: TGCGCCAGCAGCTTGCGGTTCCTTACAGGGACTACTAGCACAGATACGCAGTATTTT
V: TRBV5-1; D: TRBD1; size: .; J: TRBJ2-7; CDR3: CASSLRDRGYEQYF; DNA: TGCGCCAGCAGCTTGAGGGACAGGGGGTACGAGCAGTACTTC
V: TRBV12-3/TRBV12-4; D: TRBD1; size: many; J: TRBJ1-1; CDR3: CASGPTGHTEAFF; DNA: TGTGCCAGCGGTCCGACAGGGCACACTGAAGCTTTCTTT
V: TRBV4-3; D: .; size: few; J: TRBJ2-3; CDR3: CASSQRALSGADTQYF; DNA: TGCGCCAGCAGCCAAAGAGCACTATCAGGGGCAGATACGCAGTATTTT
V: TRBV30; D: .; size: few; J: TRBJ2-7; CDR3: CAWSGGSEQYF; DNA: TGTGCCTGGAGTGGGGGATCCGAGCAGTACTTC
V: TRBV29-1; D: TRBD1; size: few; J: TRBJ2-3; CDR3: CSVEEEGASPGPDTQYF; DNA: TGCAGCGTTGAAGAAGAGGGGGCGAGCCCCGGGCCAGATACGCAGTATTTT
V: TRBV10-3; D: .; size: few; J: TRBJ1-1; CDR3: CAISGGAMRAFF; DNA: TGTGCCATCAGTGGGGGGGCAATGAGAGCTTTCTTT
V: TRBV19; D: .; size: .; J: TRBJ2-5; CDR3: CASSLRDFQETQYF; DNA: TGTGCCAGTAGCCTCCGGGACTTCCAAGAGACCCAGTACTTC
V: TRBV11-2; D: .; size: few; J: TRBJ2-1; CDR3: CASSRTGSSSYNEQFF; DNA: TGTGCCAGCAGCCGAACAGGATCCAGCTCCTACAATGAGCAGTTCTTC
V: TRBV29-1; D: .; size: many; J: TRBJ2-5; CDR3: CSVEGGHEQETQYF; DNA: TGCAGCGTTGAAGGAGGACACGAACAAGAGACCCAGTACTTC
V: TRBV6-1; D: .; size: .; J: TRBJ2-3; CDR3: CDSSREIATDTQYF; DNA: TGTGACAGCAGCCGAGAGATTGCCACAGATACGCAGTATTTT
V: TRBV11-2; D: TRBD2; size: few; J: TRBJ2-3; CDR3: CASSLWRVAGGPSDTQYF; DNA: TGTGCCAGCAGCTTATGGCGGGTAGCGGGGGGGCCTTCAGATACGCAGTATTTT
V: TRBV5-1; D: .; size: .; J: TRBJ1-2; CDR3: CASSLREDSPHGYTF; DNA: TGCGCCAGCAGCTTGAGAGAGGACAGTCCTCATGGCTACACCTTC
V: TRBV5-1; D: .; size: .; J: TRBJ1-1; CDR3: CASSFPGTEAFF; DNA: TGCGCCAGCAGCTTTCCTGGCACTGAAGCTTTCTTT
V: TRBV7-6; D: TRBD2; size: many; J: TRBJ2-1; CDR3: CASSLETSGRMNEQFF; DNA: TGTGCCAGCAGCTTAGAGACTAGCGGGAGGATGAATGAGCAGTTCTTC
V: TRBV6-2/TRBV6-3; D: TRBD1; size: many; J: TRBJ2-2; CDR3: CAGKQGANTGELFF; DNA: TGTGCCGGAAAGCAGGGGGCGAACACCGGGGAGCTGTTTTTT
V: TRBV12-3/TRBV12-4; D: .; size: few; J: TRBJ1-5; CDR3: CASRREILGQPQHF; DNA: TGTGCCAGCAGACGGGAAATTTTAGGGCAGCCCCAGCATTTT
V: TRBV2; D: TRBD1; size: many; J: TRBJ1-2; CDR3: CASSRTGSYGYTF; DNA: TGTGCCAGCAGTCGGACAGGGAGCTATGGCTACACCTTC
V: TRBV18; D: TRBD1; size: many; J: TRBJ1-4; CDR3: CASSLRQGDEEKLFF; DNA: TGTGCCAGCTCACTTAGACAGGGCGACGAAGAAAAACTGTTTTTT
V: TRBV12-3/TRBV12-4; D: TRBD1; size: many; J: TRBJ1-1; CDR3: CASSRTGAGWSFF; DNA: TGTGCCAGCAGTCGGACAGGGGCCGGCTGGTCTTTCTTT
V: TRBV25-1; D: TRBD2; size: few; J: TRBJ2-5; CDR3: CASRRTSGIGETQYF; DNA: TGTGCCAGCCGAAGGACTAGCGGGATCGGTGAGACCCAGTACTTC
V: TRBV5-1; D: TRBD1; size: few; J: TRBJ1-1; CDR3: CASSAGQGLNTEAFF; DNA: TGCGCCAGCAGCGCCGGACAGGGCTTGAACACTGAAGCTTTCTTT